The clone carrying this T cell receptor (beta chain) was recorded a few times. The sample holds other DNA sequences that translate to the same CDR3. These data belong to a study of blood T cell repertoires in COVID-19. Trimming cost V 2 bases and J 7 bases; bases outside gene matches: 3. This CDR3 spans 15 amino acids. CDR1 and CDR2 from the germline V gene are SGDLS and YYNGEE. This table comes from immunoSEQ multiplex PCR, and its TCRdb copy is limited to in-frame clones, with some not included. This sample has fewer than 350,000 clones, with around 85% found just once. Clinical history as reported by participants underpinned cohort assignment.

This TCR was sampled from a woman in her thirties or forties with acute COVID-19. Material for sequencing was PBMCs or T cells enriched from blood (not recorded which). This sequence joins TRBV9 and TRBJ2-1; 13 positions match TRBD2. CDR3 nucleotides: TGTGCCAGCAGCGTGACTAGCGGGGGGCTTAATGAGCAGTTCTTC. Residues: CASSVTSGGLNEQFF.